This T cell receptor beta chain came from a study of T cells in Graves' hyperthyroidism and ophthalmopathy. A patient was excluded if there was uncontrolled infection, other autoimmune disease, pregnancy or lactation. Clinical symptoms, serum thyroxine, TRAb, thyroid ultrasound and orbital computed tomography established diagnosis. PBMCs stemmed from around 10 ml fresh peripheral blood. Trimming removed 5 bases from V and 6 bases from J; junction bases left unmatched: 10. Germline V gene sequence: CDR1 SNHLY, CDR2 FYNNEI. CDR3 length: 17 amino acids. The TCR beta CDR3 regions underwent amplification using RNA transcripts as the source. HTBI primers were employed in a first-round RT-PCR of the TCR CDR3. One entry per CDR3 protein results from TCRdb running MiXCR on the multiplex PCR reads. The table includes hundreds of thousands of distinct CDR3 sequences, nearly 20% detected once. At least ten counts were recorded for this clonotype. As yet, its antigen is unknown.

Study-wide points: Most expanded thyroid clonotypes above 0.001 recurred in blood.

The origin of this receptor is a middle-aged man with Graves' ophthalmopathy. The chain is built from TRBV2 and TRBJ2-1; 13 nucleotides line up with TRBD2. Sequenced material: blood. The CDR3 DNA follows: TGTGCCAGCAGTAAGACCGGACTAGCGGGGGTCCCCAATGAGCAGTTCTTC. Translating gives CASSKTGLAGVPNEQFF.